Below, one T cell receptor beta chain is given with its context. Its antigen specificity is not known. No much larger clonotype is one base removed from it; base qualities were not supplied. From the germline V gene, CDR1 is SGHRS and CDR2 is YFSETQ. Spanning cysteine to phenylalanine, the CDR3 consists of 15 amino acids. Kept here is only the CDR3 DNA, which spans 45 bases and is read in frame from base 1. The germline ends are 13 bases apart after V is trimmed by 0 bases and J by 5 bases. This entry comes from a study of shared clonotypes between healthy human individuals (TCRdb year 2020). Describing the broader study: Two women and three men aged 18 to 49 years were included in the cohort. Different laboratories and diverse techniques were used to prepare libraries and sequence TCR repertoires, to increase sequencing depth and limit assay-specific biases. Leukapheresis yielded between about 0.8 and 9.5 billion PBMCs per donor. To estimate repertoire size and how much clonotypes are shared between individuals, the study performed deep sequencing of blood TCR repertoires from 4 to 6 healthy adults. For each donor, CD4 naive and CD4 memory were each given three plates, CD8 naive was given two plates, and CD8 memory was given one plate. Broad study findings and their caveats: Clonotypes shared by all four sorted-subset donors showed higher generation probabilities than non-shared clonotypes. Incomplete sequencing was indicated by rarefaction of sorted-subset datasets, despite the large sequencing depth. Sharing across a few donors was observed for about 5% of naive CD4, 3% to 4% of naive CD8, 2% to 2.5% of memory CD4, and around 0.42% of memory CD8 clonotypes. The small number of donors limited the genetic and exposure-history diversity represented. Pairwise subsampling indicated that sequencing depth was expected to affect the degree of clonotype sharing among donors. Sampling was restricted to blood, and TCR repertoires in tissues likely differ from the TCR repertoires found in blood. Larger estimated clonotype richness was generally found for naive subsets than for memory subsets.

Using the deep immunoSEQ assay, TCR CDR3 regions were amplified from genomic DNA by multiplex PCR. Extracted genomic DNA from each cell subset was spread evenly across all wells of several immunoSEQ 96-well plates, with each plate serving as a replicate. Each replicate PCR for sorted subsets received 150 to 250 ng genomic DNA, equal to 30,000 or so T cell genomes. Purified libraries were measured with a Qubit 3.0 fluorometer, size-checked on a Bioanalyzer 2100, and measured again with the KAPA Library Quantification kit. Each immunoSEQ 96-well plate was sequenced on its own single-read 150-cycle Illumina NextSeq 550 flow cell. As for the original processing: Because only junctional sequences without quality scores were contained in the immunoSEQ output, filtering matching that applied to full-length reads could not be performed. To assign V/J genes and CDR3, sequences were annotated using PyIR, a Python wrapper for IgBLAST v1.9, with IMGT germline references. Reads were filtered out if the reads had weak V/J assignments (E-value above 1e-6), no CDR3, stop codons, out-of-frame junctions, or ambiguous translated residues. A V3J clonotype was defined by an identical inferred V gene, J gene, and CDR3 amino acid sequence. Percentage overlap between repertoires was computed as shared unique clonotypes divided by the size of the smaller repertoire. Richness of each repertoire was evaluated using RTK rarefaction, the Chao1 estimator, and Recon v2.1 estimates of unobserved clonotypes. Generation probabilities were computed with OLGA for all TCRbeta clonotypes obtained by the gDNA method from several donors. In its TCRdb copy, this immuneACCESS table keeps in-frame sequences only and misses some clones. Where compared with another copy, unresolved V genes explain less than half of these, and the others have no known cause. V, J and clone size are taken as reported in that table, and D and trimming were inferred from the DNA itself. The sample table contains 950,000 to 1,300,000 clones; only one count was recorded for approximately 68% of them. About 1.5% of the sample comes from the top ten.

Donors were healthy HIV-negative adults with no recently reported acute infections or vaccinations. Only Caucasian adults living in Nashville, Tennessee, USA were represented among the donors. CD4+ T cells were enriched by magnetic negative selection, after which naive cells were positively selected on CD45RA and the negative fraction was taken as the memory subset. After blood collection by leukapheresis, PBMCs were isolated using Ficoll-Histopaque density gradient centrifugation and then cryopreserved in the vapor phase of liquid nitrogen. Analytical flow cytometry was used to check the purity and quantity of every magnetically sorted T cell population. Genomic DNA was isolated from every sorted fraction and measured by UV absorbance on a Nanodrop 2000c.

The rearrangement joined TRBV5-1 to TRBJ2-3, with TRBD1 as a weak D call on 5 bases. This receptor was taken from a man aged 18 to 30 in good health. The sequenced sample was memory CD4+ T cells sorted from blood. According to the study, the label for this sample's cell subset or site signals: CD45RA-negative fraction. The DNA reads TGCGCCAGCAGCTTGGCCAGGGTGGGTCAAGATACGCAGTATTTT. It is translated as CASSLARVGQDTQYF.